This TCR beta chain came from a study of blood T cell repertoires in COVID-19. The wider study: Spain, Italy and the United States supplied samples that represented acute and convalescent COVID-19.

Authors' analysis steps: Amplification with reference gene primers provided the estimates of nucleated cell counts. Assay: immunoSEQ multiplex PCR; the TCRdb copy retains only in-frame clones and omits some. V, J and clone size reflect that table, while D and trimming were determined from the DNA. The sample shows approximately 110,000 clones, around 84% of them seen only once. This clone was seen once. This CDR3 has 14 residues. CDR1 LNHDA and CDR2 SQIVND come from the germline V gene (reference sequence). V was pared by 8 bases and J by 3 bases, with 14 bases between. The chain uses TRBV19 and TRBJ1-5; no clear D gene. Sequenced sample: peripheral blood. This clonotype originated in a woman between 40 and 55 years old with acute or convalescent COVID-19. CDR3 in DNA: TGTGCCAGTGGCCGAGGCGTGGACAATCAGCCCCAGCATTTT. Translating it yields CASGRGVDNQPQHF.